This passage covers 20 T cell receptor beta chains from one sample sequenced in a study of T cells in Graves' hyperthyroidism and ophthalmopathy. Researchers took RNA transcripts and amplified the TCR beta CDR3 regions from them. The HTBI set primed first-round TCR CDR3 RT-PCR. TCRdb itself ran the multiplex PCR reads through MiXCR, one entry per CDR3 protein. This sample yields some 600,000 distinct CDR3 sequences, of which roughly 14% are seen a single time; less than 6% belongs to the top ten. Sequenced sample: blood. The receptors originated from a woman between 25 and 40 years old with Graves' hyperthyroidism that later progressed to Graves' ophthalmopathy.

The sample holds many counts of this clonotype. The CDR3 is CASSEGAGGSLPFSGNTIYF. The CDR3, as DNA: TGTGCCAGCAGTGAAGGGGCAGGGGGCAGTCTCCCTTTCTCTGGAAACACCATATATTTT. The chain links TRBV2 to TRBJ1-3, with 8 nucleotides matching TRBD1. The ends lost 1 base at V and 0 bases at J; junction bases unmatched: 14. This CDR3 has 20 residues. Germline V gives CDR1 SNHLY, CDR2 FYNNEI.

J is TRBJ2-1 and V is TRBV6-1; 12 bases fit TRBD2. The CDR3 sequence is 17 residues long. With 6 bases clipped from V and 2 bases from J, the junction kept 8 bases outside the gene matches. CDR1 and CDR2 from the germline V gene are MNHNS and SASEGT. The CDR3 loop is CASSRRLAGVAYNEQFF. CDR3 coding DNA: TGTGCCAGCAGCCGTCGACTAGCGGGAGTTGCCTACAATGAGCAGTTCTTC.

At least ten counts were recorded for this clonotype. This chain uses TRBV6-2 or TRBV6-3 with TRBJ1-1; D is unresolved. Trimming cost V 8 bases and J 6 bases, with 19 bases left between them. The CDR3 length is 14 residues. CDR1 is MNHEY and CDR2 is SVGEGT in the germline V gene. The chain's CDR3 is CASGRNTLIAEAFF. DNA of the CDR3: TGTGCCAGCGGGCGCAACACTTTGATAGCTGAAGCTTTCTTT.

There are a few counts of this clonotype. The chain carries TRBV27 and TRBJ2-2; unclear D gene. Deletions cut 0 bases from V and 7 bases from J, with 3 bases between. The CDR3 is 12 residues long. Germline CDR1 MNHEY, CDR2 SMNVEV (reference sequence). This CDR3 is CASSLSNGELFF. The DNA for the CDR3 is TGTGCCAGCAGTTTATCGAACGGGGAGCTGTTTTTT.

This clonotype was observed at least ten times. The chain links TRBV12-3 or TRBV12-4 to TRBJ2-7, with D possibly being TRBD1 or TRBD2 (5 bases each). CDR3 length: 12 amino acids. Between the trimmed V and J ends, which lost 6 bases and 5 bases, there was a span of 11 bases. This CDR3 reads CASSHLGDEQYF. The DNA for the CDR3 is TGTGCCAGCAGCCACTTGGGGGACGAGCAGTACTTC.

Only a few counts were recorded for this clonotype. This chain uses TRBV5-1 with TRBJ2-3, with no clear D. The ends were cut back, 5 bases at V and 3 bases at J, with 10 bases in the middle. The CDR3 runs 13 residues. Germline-derived CDR1 and CDR2 are SGHRS and YFSETQ. CDR3 sequence: CASRLSGTDTQYF. Written as DNA, the CDR3 is TGCGCCAGCAGGTTAAGTGGGACAGATACGCAGTATTTT.

This clonotype was recorded many times. The chain joins TRBV2 to TRBJ2-5, with 8 bases aligning to TRBD2. This CDR3 is built from 17 residues. Germline CDR1 is SNHLY and CDR2 is FYNNEI. Unmatched junction bases numbered 10, after V lost 0 bases and J lost 4 bases. CDR3: CASSEAPGSGRGETQYF. In DNA, the CDR3 is TGTGCCAGCAGTGAAGCGCCGGGATCCGGGAGGGGAGAGACCCAGTACTTC.

This rearrangement joins TRBV4-1 to TRBJ2-3; TRBD2 agrees at 8 bases. V shed 0 bases, J shed 2 bases, and the junction held 10 bases outside the gene matches. The CDR3 covers 18 residues. Germline-derived CDR1 and CDR2 are MGHRA and YSYEKL. The CDR3 region is CASSQDKSVAGPTDTQYF. The CDR3 coding sequence is TGCGCCAGCAGCCAAGATAAGTCGGTAGCGGGACCCACAGATACGCAGTATTTT.

This clonotype was detected many times. J is TRBJ2-5 and V is TRBV20-1; D not resolved. Between the trimmed V and J ends, which lost 3 bases and 5 bases, there was a span of 16 bases. CDR1 and CDR2 (germline): DFQATT, SNEGSKA (reference sequence). CDR3 length: 14 residues. The CDR3 nucleotides read TGCAGTGCTAGGCCGTACGAGGTGGTGGAGACCCAGTACTTC. Translating gives CSARPYEVVETQYF.

This clonotype was detected ten times or more. The chain employs TRBV30 and TRBJ2-4; 9 bases fit TRBD1. The CDR3 sequence is 15 residues long. CDR1 and CDR2 (germline): GTSNPN, SVGIG (reference sequence). After removal of 4 bases from V and 5 bases from J, the junction contained 9 bases not matched to a gene. DNA for the CDR3: TGTGCCTGGAAGAGTATAGGACAGGGGCAAAACATTCAGTACTTC. Protein: CAWKSIGQGQNIQYF. The whole variable domain, filled in from reference TRBV30 and TRBJ2-4, reads SQTIHQWPATLVQPVGSPLSLECTVEGTSNPNLYWYRQAAGRGLQLLFYSVGIGQISSEVPQNLSASRPQDRQFILSSKKLLLSDSGFYLCAWKSIGQGQNIQYFGAGTRLSVL.

A single count supports this clonotype. The genes are TRBV13 and TRBJ2-7; 11 bases align to TRBD2. The CDR3 runs 16 residues. Germline V gene data show CDR1 as PRHDT and CDR2 as FYEKMQ (reference sequence). J was trimmed by 0 bases and V by 8 bases; bases with no gene match: 9. Here the CDR3 reads CASSSTTSGNSYEQYF. CDR3 DNA sequence: TGTGCCAGCTCTTCCACGACTAGCGGGAACTCCTACGAGCAGTACTTC.

As regards this clonotype: The final CDR3 position lacks the conserved phenylalanine or tryptophan, pointing to a likely read error. The chain is built from TRBV27 and TRBJ1-5; possibly TRBD1 for D (5 bases). The germline V and J ends were trimmed by 5 bases and 7 bases, with 18 bases remaining between them. The CDR3 covers 15 residues. Germline V gives CDR1 MNHEY, CDR2 SMNVEV (reference sequence). The CDR3 sequence is CASSPTAGAGQPQHL. The CDR3, as DNA: TGTGCCAGCAGTCCGACAGCGGGAGCGGGGCAGCCCCAGCATCTT.

This clonotype was seen ten or more times. The gene calls are TRBV7-8 and TRBJ1-5, with D hard to call. Deletions cut 3 bases from V and 1 base from J, with 13 bases between. The CDR3 totals 16 residues. The V gene's germline CDR1 is SGHVS and CDR2 FQNEAQ. The CDR3 loop is CASSFAFGLSNQPQHF. The CDR3 region has the DNA TGTGCCAGCAGCTTCGCTTTTGGTTTAAGCAATCAGCCCCAGCATTTT.

The genes are TRBV3-1 and TRBJ2-1; the match to TRBD1 covers 8 bases. V shed 2 bases and J 12 bases; nucleotides not matched to a gene: 6. This CDR3 has 13 residues. The germline V gene encodes CDR1 LGHDT and CDR2 YNNKEL (reference sequence). CDR3 DNA sequence: TGTGCCAGCAGCCAACCAGGGGGCGGTGGGCAGTTCTTC. Its protein product is CASSQPGGGGQFF.

This rearrangement joins TRBV20-1 to TRBJ1-1; D unclear. CDR1 and CDR2 from the germline V gene are DFQATT and SNEGSKA (reference sequence). This CDR3 is built from 14 residues. The germline V and J ends were trimmed by 6 bases and 0 bases, with 14 bases remaining between them. In DNA form, the CDR3 reads TGCAGTGCCGCTGTCCCCGGAATGAACACTGAAGCTTTCTTT. As protein: CSAAVPGMNTEAFF.

This clonotype was seen ten or more times. The V gene is TRBV5-5, the J gene TRBJ2-7, with TRBD1 matching 9 bases. This CDR3 contains 15 residues. CDR1 and CDR2 from the germline V gene are SGHKS and YYEKEE (reference sequence). V lost 4 bases and J lost 0; bases outside the gene matches: 5. The CDR3 sequence is CASSGGQGYSYEQYF. CDR3 nucleotide sequence: TGTGCCAGCAGCGGAGGACAGGGGTACTCCTACGAGCAGTACTTC.

This clonotype was seen repeatedly, ten times or more. This chain joins TRBV12-3 or TRBV12-4 and TRBJ2-2; 8 positions match TRBD2. J lost 7 bases, V lost 2 bases, and 6 bases had no gene match. This CDR3 spans 15 amino acids. The CDR3 DNA sequence: TGTGCCAGCAGTTTAACGGGAGGGCCTAGCGGGGAGCTGTTTTTT. Amino acids: CASSLTGGPSGELFF.

This clonotype was counted many times. CDR3: CASSVGLVADTQYF. CDR3 in DNA: TGTGCCAGCAGCGTGGGACTAGTCGCAGATACGCAGTATTTT. The chain combines TRBV7-2 with TRBJ2-3, with TRBD2 matching over 8 bases. CDR1 is SGHTA and CDR2 is FQGNSA in the germline V gene. The J segment lost 4 bases and the V segment lost 5 bases, leaving 5 bases of the junction unmatched. There are 14 residues in the CDR3.

The chain couples TRBV5-8 to TRBJ1-2, with unresolved D. This CDR3 is built from 13 residues. Germline V lookup: CDR1 SGHTS, CDR2 YDEGEE. V gave up 4 bases and J gave up 12 bases, with 19 bases separating them. CDR3 nucleotides: TGTGCCAGCAGCCACGTCGACCGGGCCGGCCACACCTTC. Its translation is CASSHVDRAGHTF.

At least ten counts were recorded for this clonotype. This chain connects TRBV20-1 to TRBJ2-5; 11 nucleotides match TRBD2. The CDR3 extends over 18 amino acids. The J segment lost 4 bases and the V segment lost 6 bases, leaving 19 bases of the junction unmatched. From germline, CDR1 is DFQATT and CDR2 SNEGSKA (reference sequence). The CDR3 sequence is CSALIAGGPVLLGETQYF. The CDR3 DNA reads as TGCAGTGCCCTAATAGCGGGAGGGCCTGTTTTGTTGGGAGAGACCCAGTACTTC.